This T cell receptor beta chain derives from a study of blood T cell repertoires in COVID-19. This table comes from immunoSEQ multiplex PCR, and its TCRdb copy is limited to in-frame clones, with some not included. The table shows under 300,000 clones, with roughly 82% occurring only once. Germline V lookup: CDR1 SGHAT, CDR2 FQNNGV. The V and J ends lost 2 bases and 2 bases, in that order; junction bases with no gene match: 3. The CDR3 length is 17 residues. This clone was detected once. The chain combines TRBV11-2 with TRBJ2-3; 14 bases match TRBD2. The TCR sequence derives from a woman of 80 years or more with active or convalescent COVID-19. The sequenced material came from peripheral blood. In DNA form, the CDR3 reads TGTGCCAGCAGCTTACGGACTAGCGGGGGGAACACAGATACGCAGTATTTT. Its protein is CASSLRTSGGNTDTQYF.